This T cell receptor (beta chain) was identified during a study of blood T cell repertoires in COVID-19. As for the study in general: Samples came from the United States, Italy and Spain, spanning acute and convalescent COVID-19. T cells, B-cell-depleted T cells, or PBMCs provided the cDNA or gDNA that served as material.

In the authors' methods: Reference gene primer amplification gave nucleated cell count estimates. Libraries were prepared by immunoSEQ multiplex PCR; TCRdb keeps only in-frame clonotypes and omits some of them. Clonal size and the V and J genes are those of that table, whereas D and trimming came from the DNA. This sample has approximately 110,000 clones, with more than 80% found just once. Germline trimming cut 5 bases from V and 0 bases from J; bases unmatched to any gene: 6. The CDR3 extends over 15 amino acids. In germline, CDR1 is SGHTA, CDR2 FQGNSA. The sample taken for sequencing was peripheral blood. The J gene is TRBJ1-1, the V gene TRBV7-2; 7 nucleotides agree with TRBD1. The clonotype comes from a woman aged 80 or older with acute or convalescent COVID-19. CDR3 DNA sequence: TGTGCCAGCAGCCCAGGAGGGACAGTGAACACTGAAGCTTTCTTT. Its protein is CASSPGGTVNTEAFF.